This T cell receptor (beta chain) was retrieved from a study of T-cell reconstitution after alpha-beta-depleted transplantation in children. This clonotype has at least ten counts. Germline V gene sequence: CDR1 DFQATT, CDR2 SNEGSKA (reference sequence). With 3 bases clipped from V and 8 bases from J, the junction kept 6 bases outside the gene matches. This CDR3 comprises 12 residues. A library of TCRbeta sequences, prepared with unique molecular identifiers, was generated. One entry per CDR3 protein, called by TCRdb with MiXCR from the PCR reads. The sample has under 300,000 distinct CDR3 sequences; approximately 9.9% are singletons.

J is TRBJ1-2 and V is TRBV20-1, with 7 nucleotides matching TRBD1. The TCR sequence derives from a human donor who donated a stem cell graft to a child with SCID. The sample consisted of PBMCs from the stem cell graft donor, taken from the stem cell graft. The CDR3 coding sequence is TGCAGTGCTAGTAAGGGGGCCGGAGGCTACACCTTC. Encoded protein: CSASKGAGGYTF.